What follows are 3 T cell receptor beta chains derived from one specimen sequenced in a study of post-analysis software for immune sequencing data. Unique molecular identifiers were present in the TCR beta cDNA libraries. TCRdb reanalysed the PCR reads using MiXCR and keeps one entry per CDR3 protein. The sample has 150,000 to 200,000 distinct CDR3 sequences; about 37% are singletons. The material was blood, obtained after autologous hematopoietic stem cell transplantation. The receptors shown here come from a girl aged 10 to 17 with multiple sclerosis.

Notes on this clonotype: The germline gene is not matched at one end of the junction; a read error may be the cause. This sequence joins TRBV12-3 or TRBV12-4 and TRBJ2-1; TRBD2 is a possible D gene (6 bases). CDR3 length equals 15 residues. CDR3 loop: CASSPRAPAGNEQSF. The DNA for the CDR3 is TGTGCCAGCAGTCCCCGGGCCCCCGCGGGGAATGAGCAGTCCTTC.

The rearrangement uses TRBV20-1 and TRBJ1-2, with D possibly being TRBD1 (5 bases). In germline, CDR1 is DFQATT, CDR2 SNEGSKA (reference sequence). V shed 3 bases and J shed 4 bases, with 21 bases lying between them. The CDR3 sequence is 16 residues long. CDR3 nucleotides: TGCAGTGCTAGCAATTCCGGGACGCCGAGGGGCTATGGCTACACCTTC. It yields the protein CSASNSGTPRGYGYTF.

The V gene is TRBV19, the J gene TRBJ2-1; 7 nucleotides agree with TRBD2. V dropped 7 bases and J dropped 0; count of bases not matched to a gene: 9. The V gene's germline CDR1 is LNHDA and CDR2 SQIVND (reference sequence). The CDR3 contains 16 residues. The CDR3 nucleotides read TGTGCCAGTACCGACGGGGGGTTGAGCTCCTACAATGAGCAGTTCTTC. This sequence encodes CASTDGGLSSYNEQFF.